These T cell receptor beta chains were read from a single sample in a study of blood T cells in healthy people across ages. TCRdb called the 5' RACE reads again in MiXCR, with one record for every CDR3 protein. Counted here are around 1,500,000 distinct CDR3 sequences, roughly 40% occurring once; the ten biggest clones make up 7.9%. Material for sequencing was blood. These receptors came from a woman aged 18 to 35 in good health. Each CDR3 is given with its conserved first and last residue. A D gene is named only where the DNA matches it firmly. Rows give clone size only sometimes, using once, few, many, or a class for an expanded clone.

clone_size: -
d_call: -
j_call: TRBJ2-1
v_call: TRBV12-3/TRBV12-4
cdr3_nt: TGTGCCAGCAGCAAGCGGCCCAATGAGCAGTTCTTC
cdr3_aa: CASSKRPNEQFF

clone_size: few
d_call: TRBD1
j_call: TRBJ2-6
v_call: TRBV3-1
cdr3_nt: TGTGCCAGCAGTGCCGGGACAGGATATTCTGGGGCCAACGTCCTGACTTTC
cdr3_aa: CASSAGTGYSGANVLTF

clone_size: many
d_call: -
j_call: TRBJ2-5
v_call: TRBV10-3
cdr3_nt: TGTGCCACGGCGGCAACGAGCGAGACCCAGTACTTC
cdr3_aa: CATAATSETQYF

clone_size: -
d_call: -
j_call: TRBJ2-4
v_call: TRBV20-1
cdr3_nt: TGCAGTGCTAGAGATCTTGGCAGGGTTACTTTTCTAGCCAAAAACATTCAGTACTTC
cdr3_aa: CSARDLGRVTFLAKNIQYF

clone_size: few
d_call: -
j_call: TRBJ2-1
v_call: TRBV20-1
cdr3_nt: TGCAGTGCTCCCTCGAGGGGGGGGGTCTACAATGAGCAGTTCTTC
cdr3_aa: CSAPSRGGVYNEQFF

clone_size: few
d_call: -
j_call: TRBJ2-1
v_call: TRBV5-1
cdr3_nt: TGCGCCAGCAGCTTGGAGCTATACAATGAGCAGTTCTTC
cdr3_aa: CASSLELYNEQFF

clone_size: few
d_call: -
j_call: TRBJ2-1
v_call: TRBV7-3
cdr3_nt: TGTGCCAGCAGCCAGGCGGGCGGGAAGATCGGTGAGCAGTTCTTC
cdr3_aa: CASSQAGGKIGEQFF

clone_size: few
d_call: -
j_call: TRBJ2-3
v_call: TRBV7-9
cdr3_nt: TGTGCCAGCAGCTCCTCTTCCCTTCGCGGTACGCAGTATTTT
cdr3_aa: CASSSSSLRGTQYF

clone_size: few
d_call: -
j_call: TRBJ2-7
v_call: TRBV4-1
cdr3_nt: TGCGCCAGCAGCCAAGCTCGGGACACCAACTACGAGCAGTACTTC
cdr3_aa: CASSQARDTNYEQYF

clone_size: once
d_call: -
j_call: TRBJ1-1
v_call: TRBV5-5
cdr3_nt: TGTGCCAGCAGCTTGGAGCCCACGAACACTGAAGCTTTCTTT
cdr3_aa: CASSLEPTNTEAFF

clone_size: -
d_call: -
j_call: TRBJ2-3
v_call: TRBV15
cdr3_nt: TGTGTCACCAGCAGCACTGTTCTGGGACACCTGATACATACGCAGTATTTT
cdr3_aa: CVTSSTVLGHLIHTQYF

clone_size: -
d_call: -
j_call: TRBJ1-2
v_call: TRBV7-2
cdr3_nt: TGTGCCAGCAGCTTATTTCCAGGCGACTATGGCTACACCTTC
cdr3_aa: CASSLFPGDYGYTF

clone_size: many
d_call: TRBD2
j_call: TRBJ2-1
v_call: TRBV29-1
cdr3_nt: TGCAGCGCCGGAGGAACCCCGAGGGACTACGGCAATGAGCAGTTCTTC
cdr3_aa: CSAGGTPRDYGNEQFF

clone_size: many
d_call: TRBD1
j_call: TRBJ2-7
v_call: TRBV5-6
cdr3_nt: TGTGCCAGCAGTCATGGACAGGGTAGTTACGAGCAGTACTTC
cdr3_aa: CASSHGQGSYEQYF

clone_size: -
d_call: -
j_call: TRBJ2-3
v_call: TRBV7-9
cdr3_nt: TGTGCCAGCAGCCGCGACCTAGATACGCAGTATTTT
cdr3_aa: CASSRDLDTQYF

clone_size: -
d_call: -
j_call: TRBJ2-1
v_call: TRBV20-1
cdr3_nt: TGCAGTCCCAAAGGAAATGAGCAGTTCTTC
cdr3_aa: CSPKGNEQFF

clone_size: few
d_call: TRBD2
j_call: TRBJ2-1
v_call: TRBV4-1
cdr3_nt: TGCGCCAGCAGCCAAGAAGGGGGACTAGCGGGGCCTAATGAGCAGTTCTTC
cdr3_aa: CASSQEGGLAGPNEQFF

clone_size: -
d_call: TRBD2
j_call: TRBJ2-3
v_call: TRBV4-3
cdr3_nt: TGCGCCAGCAGCCAAGGGGCTAGCGGGAGTTCGACAGATACGCAGTATTTT
cdr3_aa: CASSQGASGSSTDTQYF

clone_size: few
d_call: -
j_call: TRBJ1-4
v_call: TRBV20-1
cdr3_nt: TGCAGTGCTAGAGATAGGGGAGCTAATGAAAAACTGTTTTTT
cdr3_aa: CSARDRGANEKLFF

clone_size: -
d_call: TRBD1
j_call: TRBJ1-1
v_call: TRBV5-1
cdr3_nt: TGCGCCAGCAACCCCCCGGGACAGGTTAACACTGAAGCTTTCTTT
cdr3_aa: CASNPPGQVNTEAFF

clone_size: -
d_call: TRBD1
j_call: TRBJ2-7
v_call: TRBV27
cdr3_nt: TGTGCCAGCAGTTTATCGGGGACAGACTCCTACGAGCAGTACTTC
cdr3_aa: CASSLSGTDSYEQYF

clone_size: -
d_call: TRBD2
j_call: TRBJ2-3
v_call: TRBV20-1
cdr3_nt: TGCAGTGCTAGAGGCGCACTAGCGGGGGCGAACACAGATACGCAGTATTTT
cdr3_aa: CSARGALAGANTDTQYF

clone_size: few
d_call: -
j_call: TRBJ2-5
v_call: TRBV20-1
cdr3_nt: TGCAGTGCTCCCTCAAGGCCCGTTCTTCCGGTTGAGGAGACCCAGTACTTC
cdr3_aa: CSAPSRPVLPVEETQYF

clone_size: -
d_call: TRBD1
j_call: TRBJ1-6
v_call: TRBV20-1
cdr3_nt: TGCAGTGCTAGAGGACAATACAGGGGAGGCCCCAGGGTGGATTCACCCCTCCACTTT
cdr3_aa: CSARGQYRGGPRVDSPLHF

clone_size: -
d_call: TRBD2
j_call: TRBJ2-1
v_call: TRBV6-1
cdr3_nt: TGTGCCAGCCAGGGACTAGACTACAATGAGCGGTACTTC
cdr3_aa: CASQGLDYNERYF

clone_size: -
d_call: TRBD2
j_call: TRBJ2-3
v_call: TRBV9
cdr3_nt: TGTGCCAGCAGCGTTTTACCGGGAGGGTCGACAGATACGCAGTATTTT
cdr3_aa: CASSVLPGGSTDTQYF

clone_size: -
d_call: -
j_call: TRBJ2-6
v_call: TRBV7-2
cdr3_nt: TGTGCCAGCAGCCCCGGACAGCCTGGGGCCAACGTCCTGACTTTC
cdr3_aa: CASSPGQPGANVLTF

clone_size: -
d_call: TRBD2
j_call: TRBJ2-1
v_call: TRBV7-2
cdr3_nt: TGTGCCAGCAGCCCAGTGGTGAGCGGGGGGATCTACAATGAGCAGTTCTTC
cdr3_aa: CASSPVVSGGIYNEQFF

clone_size: -
d_call: -
j_call: TRBJ2-2
v_call: TRBV11-2
cdr3_nt: TGTGCCAGCAGCCCCTTCCCCGGGGAGCTGTTTTTT
cdr3_aa: CASSPFPGELFF